The clone carrying this TCR beta chain was seen at least ten times. Its antigen is unidentified. The entry originates in a study of neurological immune-mediated disorders. Synthesis of cDNA used 5'RACE (with 10-nucleotide random UMIs). From 15-18 subjects, each sequencing run yielded over 160 million TCR-beta sequences. In TCRdb, the 5' RACE reads were re-called with MiXCR into one record per CDR3 protein. The data contain around 30,000 distinct CDR3 sequences, around 10% of them singletons. Germline lookup yields CDR1 SGHRS and CDR2 YFSETQ. The junction had 12 bases not matched to a gene; V was cut back by 5 bases and J by 9 bases. The CDR3 covers 16 residues. The study, taken as a whole, reports: HTLV-1-associated myelopathy had the most TCR clonal expansion, and multiple sclerosis had the least, less than healthy controls.

The sequence came from a man aged 55 to 70 in good health. Sequenced input: PBMCs. This chain connects TRBV5-1 to TRBJ2-1; TRBD1 matches 12 bases. The CDR3 DNA reads as TGCGCCAGCAGTAACCGGGGGGACAGGGGGCATGGTGAGCAGTTCTTC. Its translation: CASSNRGDRGHGEQFF.